Each of the 22 T cell receptor beta chains below was sequenced from the same sample in a study of OX40 agonist ivuxolimab in advanced cancers. The data were produced by immunoSEQ multiplex PCR, yet TCRdb's version contains in-frame clones alone and is incomplete. The sample has tens of thousands of clones, roughly 94% seen once. The sample was CD4+ or CD8+ T cells sorted from blood, taken in a trial of the OX40 agonist ivuxolimab. The source is an adult with an advanced solid tumor such as melanoma, head and neck, liver or kidney cancer.

This sequence joins TRBV7-2 and TRBJ2-2, with 8 bases that match TRBD2. Trimming removed 2 bases from V and 1 base from J; junction bases left unmatched: 6. The CDR3 runs to 17 residues. From germline, CDR1 is SGHTA and CDR2 FQGNSA. The CDR3 nucleotides read TGTGCCAGCAGCTTACCCCAGCTAGCGGGGAACACCGGGGAGCTGTTTTTT. Its translation: CASSLPQLAGNTGELFF.

The rearrangement joins TRBV6-1 to TRBJ2-7, with D maybe TRBD2 (5 bases). CDR3 length: 14 amino acids. Germline lookup yields CDR1 MNHNS and CDR2 SASEGT. V lost 6 bases and J lost 12, with 24 bases in between. CDR3 coding DNA: TGTGCCAGCAGCCCCGACGGCGGGTCGACGAGCGTGTACTTC. Amino acid sequence: CASSPDGGSTSVYF.

The gene calls are TRBV7-9 and TRBJ1-1; no definite D call. Germline CDR1 SEHNR, CDR2 FQNEAQ (reference sequence). V gave up 5 bases and J gave up 6 bases, with 10 bases separating them. The CDR3 totals 12 residues. CDR3 residues: CASSPTTSEAFF. The CDR3 DNA follows: TGTGCCAGCAGCCCAACGACATCTGAAGCTTTCTTT.

The chain is built from TRBV6-5 and TRBJ2-1; D might be TRBD2 (6 bases). V lost 6 bases, J lost 4 bases, and 16 bases lay in between. Looked up from germline, CDR1 is MNHEY and CDR2 is SVGAGI. CDR3 length: 15 residues. The CDR3 nucleotides are TGTGCCAGCAGGAATGCCGGAGGAGGGTACAATGAGCAGTTCTTC. Its translation is CASRNAGGGYNEQFF.

This clone was seen only once. This rearrangement joins TRBV11-1 to TRBJ1-1; D is ambiguous. Trimming left V 1 base short and J 0 bases short, with 6 bases between. This CDR3 contains 14 residues. Germline CDR1 is SGHAT and CDR2 is FQDESV (reference sequence). CDR3 protein: CASSLGLVNTEAFF. DNA for the CDR3: TGTGCCAGCAGCTTAGGACTAGTGAACACTGAAGCTTTCTTT.

This clone occurred once. The gene calls are TRBV27 and TRBJ1-2, with 11 bases identical to TRBD1. Germline V gene sequence: CDR1 MNHEY, CDR2 SMNVEV (reference sequence). The ends lost 4 bases at V and 4 bases at J; junction bases unmatched: 5. CDR3 length: 15 residues. CDR3 region: CASSSPGQGVYGYTF. CDR3 DNA sequence: TGTGCCAGCAGTTCGCCGGGACAGGGGGTCTATGGCTACACCTTC.

This rearrangement joins TRBV2 to TRBJ1-5, with 9 bases aligning to TRBD1. V was clipped by 4 bases and J by 6 bases; unmatched bases: 4. Germline assignment: CDR1 SNHLY and CDR2 FYNNEI. The CDR3 is made up of 14 amino acids. CDR3 region: CASSVVQGAQPQHF. DNA for the CDR3: TGTGCCAGCAGTGTTGTACAGGGGGCTCAGCCCCAGCATTTT.

The V call is TRBV15, the J call TRBJ2-5; D is uncertain. Germline lookup yields CDR1 LNHNV and CDR2 YYDKDF (reference sequence). This CDR3 has 15 residues. V lost 4 bases and J lost 1, with 13 bases in between. For the CDR3, the DNA is TGTGCCACCAGCACCTTCGCGCTGCCCCAAGAGACCCAGTACTTC. Its translation is CATSTFALPQETQYF.

The J gene is TRBJ2-3, the V gene TRBV6-1, with 7 bases lining up with TRBD1. The J segment lost 1 base and the V segment lost 10 bases, leaving 2 bases of the junction unmatched. This CDR3 is built from 12 residues. Germline V gene lookup returns CDR1 MNHNS and CDR2 SASEGT. CDR3 sequence reads: CAKGQGTDTQYF. As DNA, the CDR3 is TGTGCCAAAGGACAGGGCACAGATACGCAGTATTTT.

The chain uses TRBV18 and TRBJ2-3; D remains ambiguous. This CDR3 comprises 15 residues. V lost 2 bases and J lost 0, with 9 bases in between. The germline gives CDR1 KGHSH, CDR2 LQKENI. The CDR3 protein is CASSPVGTSTDTQYF. CDR3 in DNA: TGTGCCAGCTCACCAGTAGGAACTAGCACAGATACGCAGTATTTT.

The rearrangement joins TRBV5-4 to TRBJ2-5; D possibly corresponds to TRBD1 (6 bases). Germline V CDR1 and CDR2: SGHNT, YYREEE (reference sequence). The CDR3 extends over 13 amino acids. Trimming took 4 bases from V and 5 from J, leaving 12 bases between them. CDR3 region: CASSGDTFETQYF. CDR3 nucleotides: TGTGCCAGCAGCGGGGACACCTTCGAGACCCAGTACTTC.

This rearrangement joins TRBV9 to TRBJ2-1, with TRBD2 matching 14 bases. This CDR3 comprises 17 residues. The junction had 8 bases not matched to a gene; V was cut back by 3 bases and J by 6 bases. The germline V gene has CDR1 SGDLS and CDR2 YYNGEE. CDR3 residues: CASSGGLAGERGNEQFF. The CDR3 bases are TGTGCCAGCAGCGGGGGACTAGCGGGAGAACGGGGCAATGAGCAGTTCTTC. Based on the CDR3 plus reference TRBV9 and TRBJ2-1, the full variable domain is DSGVTQTPKHLITATGQRVTLRCSPRSGDLSVYWYQQSLDQGLQFLIQYYNGEERAKGNILERFSAQQFPDLHSELNLSSLELGDSALYFCASSGGLAGERGNEQFFGPGTRLTVL.

V and J are TRBV5-4 and TRBJ1-6; D remains unclear. The CDR3 contains 12 residues. Deletions cut 6 bases from V and 5 bases from J, with 6 bases between. The V gene's germline CDR1 is SGHNT and CDR2 YYREEE (reference sequence). The CDR3 region is CASKHNNSPLHF. CDR3 coding DNA: TGTGCCAGCAAACATAATAATTCACCCCTCCACTTT.

The V call is TRBV25-1, the J call TRBJ2-6, with a tentative D call TRBD1 (6 bases). CDR1 is MGHDK and CDR2 is SYGVNS in the germline V gene. Trimming pared 7 bases from V and 0 bases from J, leaving 13 bases between. This CDR3 is 16 amino acids long. CDR3: CASKGHDLSGANVLTF. CDR3 nucleotides: TGTGCCAGCAAGGGACATGACCTCTCTGGGGCCAACGTCCTGACTTTC.

The genes are TRBV5-1 and TRBJ1-1; 9 nucleotides align to TRBD1. Losses at the gene ends were 4 bases for V and 1 base for J; bases not matched to a gene: 5. The germline V gene has CDR1 SGHRS and CDR2 YFSETQ. This CDR3 contains 15 residues. The chain's CDR3 is CASSDIQGANTEAFF. For the CDR3, the DNA is TGCGCCAGCAGCGATATACAGGGGGCGAACACTGAAGCTTTCTTT.

This chain connects TRBV11-2 to TRBJ1-6; tentatively, D is TRBD1 (6 bases). The V end was cut by 8 bases, the J end by 3 bases, with 11 bases between. The CDR3 is 14 residues long. Germline V gives CDR1 SGHAT, CDR2 FQNNGV. The CDR3 nucleotides are TGTGCCAGCGGGGACACCTACTATAATTCACCCCTCCACTTT. Translated: CASGDTYYNSPLHF.

This chain uses TRBV5-4 with TRBJ1-1, with D unclear. Trimming removed 0 bases at V and 5 bases at J, with 17 bases between. The CDR3 length is 16 residues. In germline, CDR1 is SGHNT, CDR2 YYREEE (reference sequence). This CDR3 is CASSLDLGRKGTEAFF. As DNA, the CDR3 is TGTGCCAGCAGCTTGGATCTTGGCAGGAAGGGAACTGAAGCTTTCTTT.

This chain uses TRBV13 with TRBJ2-7, with TRBD1 matching 9 bases. The J segment lost 6 bases and the V segment lost 5 bases, leaving 11 bases of the junction unmatched. The germline CDR1 and CDR2 sequences are PRHDT and FYEKMQ (reference sequence). This CDR3 spans 15 amino acids. The CDR3 nucleotides read TGTGCCAGCAGCCTAAATCCACAGGGGGCGCCCGAGCAGTACTTC. Encoded protein: CASSLNPQGAPEQYF. The entire variable domain, with the rest obtained from reference TRBV13 and TRBJ2-7, is as follows: AAGVIQSPRHLIKEKRETATLKCYPIPRHDTVYWYQQGPGQDPQFLISFYEKMQSDKGSIPDRFSAQQFSDYHSELNMSSLELGDSALYFCASSLNPQGAPEQYFGPGTRLTVT.

V gene TRBV2 combines with J gene TRBJ1-1; 7 nucleotides agree with TRBD1. The germline V gene has CDR1 SNHLY and CDR2 FYNNEI. Losses at the gene ends were 6 bases for V and 1 base for J; bases not matched to a gene: 2. CDR3 length: 13 amino acids. In nucleotides, the CDR3 is TGTGCCAGCAGGGGACAGCGGAACACTGAAGCTTTCTTT. Its translation: CASRGQRNTEAFF.

The V gene is TRBV6-1, the J gene TRBJ2-7, with D tentatively TRBD1 (6 bases). CDR1 and CDR2 (germline): MNHNS, SASEGT. The CDR3 spans 12 residues. V was pared by 7 bases and J by 7 bases, with 14 bases between. The CDR3 nucleotides read TGTGCCAGCACGGACAGTTTTGGTGAGCAGTACTTC. This translates into CASTDSFGEQYF.

This clone was seen only once. CDR3 in amino acids: CASSLPDRGPRTF. The CDR3 DNA is TGTGCCAGCAGTTTACCGGACCGAGGACCTCGCACCTTC. The chain joins TRBV28 to TRBJ1-2; the D is unclear. The germline V gene encodes CDR1 MDHEN and CDR2 SYDVKM. The CDR3 extends over 13 amino acids. Trimming took 2 bases from V and 13 from J, leaving 17 bases between them.

This sequence joins TRBV5-1 and TRBJ1-2, with TRBD1 identical over 9 bases. The ends lost 6 bases at V and 5 bases at J; junction bases unmatched: 5. Germline CDR1 reads SGHRS; CDR2 reads YFSETQ. CDR3 size: 13 residues. The CDR3 DNA reads as TGCGCCAGCACTCCACAGGGGGCTTATGGCTACACCTTC. This translates into CASTPQGAYGYTF.